Here is one TCR beta chain with its context. The data were taken from a study of T cell responses to AZD1222 COVID-19 vaccine. Study as a whole: Combined were second doses at about 4 or about 12 weeks.

The assay was immunoSEQ multiplex PCR, and TCRdb's table has in-frame clones only and misses some. The table includes about 150,000 clones, over 75% detected once. The V segment lost 7 bases and the J segment 4 bases; nucleotides outside the gene matches: 3. There are 13 residues in the CDR3. CDR1 and CDR2 (germline): SGHRS, YFSETQ. The specimen was peripheral blood, collected on day 0 of AZD1222 vaccination. This rearrangement joins TRBV5-1 to TRBJ1-1; 11 bases align to TRBD1. The receptor was isolated from an adult in good health. Here the CDR3 reads CASYGTGGTEAFF. DNA of the CDR3: TGCGCCAGCTACGGGACAGGGGGCACTGAAGCTTTCTTT.